This T cell receptor beta chain emerged from a study of blood T cell repertoires in COVID-19. TCRdb's copy holds only in-frame clones and misses some; the assay was immunoSEQ multiplex PCR. The sample has about 200,000 clones; 65% to 85% are singletons. In the case of this clone: Other DNA sequences within the sample encode an identical CDR3.

The sequence was obtained from a woman aged 40 to 50 with acute COVID-19. The sample was PBMCs or T cells enriched from blood (not recorded which).

CDR3 protein: CASSLGGVSGNTIYF. The DNA for the CDR3 is TGTGCCAGCAGCCTGGGAGGGGTCTCTGGAAACACCATATATTTT. This chain uses TRBV11-2 with TRBJ1-3, with TRBD1 as a possible D gene (5 bases). CDR1 and CDR2 from the germline V gene are SGHAT and FQNNGV. Trimming stripped 5 bases from V and 0 bases from J, with 11 bases between. CDR3 length equals 15 residues.